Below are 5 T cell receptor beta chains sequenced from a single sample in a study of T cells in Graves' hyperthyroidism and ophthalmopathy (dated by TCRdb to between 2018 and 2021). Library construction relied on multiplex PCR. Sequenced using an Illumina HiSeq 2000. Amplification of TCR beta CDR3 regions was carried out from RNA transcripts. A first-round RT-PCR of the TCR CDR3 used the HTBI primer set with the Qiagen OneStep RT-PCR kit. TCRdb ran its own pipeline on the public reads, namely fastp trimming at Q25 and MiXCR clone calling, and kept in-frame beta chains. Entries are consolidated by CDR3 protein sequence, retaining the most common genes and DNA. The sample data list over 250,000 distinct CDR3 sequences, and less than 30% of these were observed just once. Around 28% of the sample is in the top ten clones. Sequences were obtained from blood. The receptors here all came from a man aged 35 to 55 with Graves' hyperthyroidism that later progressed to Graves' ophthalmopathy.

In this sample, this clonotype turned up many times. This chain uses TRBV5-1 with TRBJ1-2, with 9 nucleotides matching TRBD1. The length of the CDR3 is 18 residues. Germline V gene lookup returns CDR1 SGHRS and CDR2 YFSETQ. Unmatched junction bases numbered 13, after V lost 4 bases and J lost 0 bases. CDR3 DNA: TGCGCCAGCAGCGGGGGCACGGGACAGGGACAAGCTAACTATGGCTACACCTTC. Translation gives CASSGGTGQGQANYGYTF.

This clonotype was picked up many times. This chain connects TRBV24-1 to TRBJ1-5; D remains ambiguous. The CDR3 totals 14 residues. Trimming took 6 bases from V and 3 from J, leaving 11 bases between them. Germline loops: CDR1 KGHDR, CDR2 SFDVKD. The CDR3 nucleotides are TGTGCCACCAGTCGAGACCGCCCCAATCAGCCCCAGCATTTT. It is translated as CATSRDRPNQPQHF.

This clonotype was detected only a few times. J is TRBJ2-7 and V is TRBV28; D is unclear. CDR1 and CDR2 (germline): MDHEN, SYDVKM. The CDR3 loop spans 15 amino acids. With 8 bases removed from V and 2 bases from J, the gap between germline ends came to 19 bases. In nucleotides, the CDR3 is TGTGCCAGCTCGGACCGGGTCGTGGGCACCTACGAGCAGTACTTC. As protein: CASSDRVVGTYEQYF.

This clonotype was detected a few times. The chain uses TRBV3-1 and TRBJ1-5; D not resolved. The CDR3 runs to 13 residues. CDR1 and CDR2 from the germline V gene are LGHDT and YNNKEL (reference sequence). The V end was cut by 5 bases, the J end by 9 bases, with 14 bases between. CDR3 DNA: TGTGCCAGCAGCTTGACCGTCGGAGGGCCCCAGCATTTT. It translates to CASSLTVGGPQHF.

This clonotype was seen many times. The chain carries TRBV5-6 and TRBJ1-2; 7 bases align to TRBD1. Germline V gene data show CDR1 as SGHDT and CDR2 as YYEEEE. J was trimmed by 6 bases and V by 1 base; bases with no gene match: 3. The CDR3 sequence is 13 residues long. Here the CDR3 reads CASSLRQGDGYTF. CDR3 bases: TGTGCCAGCAGCTTGAGGCAGGGGGATGGCTACACCTTC. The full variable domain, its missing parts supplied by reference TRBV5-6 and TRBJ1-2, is DAGVTQSPTHLIKTRGQQVTLRCSPKSGHDTVSWYQQALGQGPQFIFQYYEEEERQRGNFPDRFSGHQFPNYSSELNVNALLLGDSALYLCASSLRQGDGYTFGSGTRLTVV.